This T cell receptor beta chain is drawn from a study of blood T cell repertoires in COVID-19. At the level of the study: Acute and convalescent COVID-19 specimens originated in the United States, Italy and Spain. Nucleic acid was either cDNA or gDNA, and it came from T cells, B-cell-depleted T cells, or PBMCs.

Original analysis: Estimated nucleated cell counts came from reference gene primer amplification. This table comes from immunoSEQ multiplex PCR, and its TCRdb copy is limited to in-frame clones, with some not included. V and J calls and clone size are those listed in that table; D and trimming were worked out from the DNA. The sample lists roughly 240,000 clones; more than 75% were seen once. V was shortened by 3 bases and J by 0 bases, with 13 bases between the two germline ends. Germline CDR1 is DFQATT and CDR2 is SNEGSKA (reference sequence). The CDR3 is 15 residues long. This clone was seen a handful of times.

Sequenced: peripheral blood. This sequence originates from a woman aged 60 to 75 who had recovered from COVID-19. The chain uses TRBV20-1 and TRBJ2-3; tentatively, D is TRBD1 (7 bases). CDR3 sequence reads: CSASGGTASTDTQYF. CDR3 coding DNA: TGCAGTGCTAGTGGCGGGACAGCTAGCACAGATACGCAGTATTTT.